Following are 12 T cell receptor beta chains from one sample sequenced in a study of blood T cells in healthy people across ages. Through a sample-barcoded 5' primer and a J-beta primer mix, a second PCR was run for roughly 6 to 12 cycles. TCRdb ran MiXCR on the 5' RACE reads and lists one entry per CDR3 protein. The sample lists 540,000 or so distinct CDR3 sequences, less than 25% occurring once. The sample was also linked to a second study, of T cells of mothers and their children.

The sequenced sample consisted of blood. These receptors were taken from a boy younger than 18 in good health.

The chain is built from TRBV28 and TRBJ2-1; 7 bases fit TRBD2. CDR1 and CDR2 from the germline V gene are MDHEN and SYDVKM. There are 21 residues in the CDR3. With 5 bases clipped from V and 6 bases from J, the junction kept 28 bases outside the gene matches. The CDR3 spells CASSPSGRIQNRAGAINEQFF. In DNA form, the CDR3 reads TGTGCCAGCAGTCCATCGGGGCGCATTCAGAATCGGGCGGGAGCCATCAATGAGCAGTTCTTC. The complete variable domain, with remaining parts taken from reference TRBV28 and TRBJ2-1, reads DVKVTQSSRYLVKRTGEKVFLECVQDMDHENMFWYRQDPGLGLRLIYFSYDVKMKEKGDIPEGYSVSREKKERFSLILESASTNQTSMYLCASSPSGRIQNRAGAINEQFFGPGTRLTVL.

CDR3 region: CASSPARGYEQYF. As DNA, the CDR3 is TGTGCCAGCAGTCCCGCCAGGGGGTACGAGCAGTACTTC. The chain couples TRBV12-3 or TRBV12-4 to TRBJ2-7; the match to TRBD1 covers 7 bases. The CDR3 is 13 residues long. The ends lost 5 bases at V and 4 bases at J; junction bases unmatched: 5.

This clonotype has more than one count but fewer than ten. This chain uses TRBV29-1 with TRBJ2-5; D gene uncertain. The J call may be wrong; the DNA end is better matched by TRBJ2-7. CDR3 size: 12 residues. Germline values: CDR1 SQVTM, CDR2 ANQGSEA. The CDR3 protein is CSVAVNSYEQYF. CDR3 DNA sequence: TGCAGCGTTGCCGTGAATAGCTACGAGCAGTACTTC.

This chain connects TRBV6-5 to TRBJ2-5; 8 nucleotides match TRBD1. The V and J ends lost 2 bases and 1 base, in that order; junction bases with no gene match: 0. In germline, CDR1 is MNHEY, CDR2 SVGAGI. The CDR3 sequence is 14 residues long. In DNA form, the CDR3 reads TGTGCCAGCAGTTACGGGACAGGCCAAGAGACCCAGTACTTC. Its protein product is CASSYGTGQETQYF.

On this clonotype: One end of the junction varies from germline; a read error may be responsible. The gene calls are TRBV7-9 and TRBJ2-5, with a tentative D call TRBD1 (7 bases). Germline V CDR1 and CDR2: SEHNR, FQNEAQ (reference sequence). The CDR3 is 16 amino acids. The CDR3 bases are TGTGCCAGCAGCTTGGGGCAACTCGGCAGGGGGGCCCCCATGCTCTTC. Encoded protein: CASSLGQLGRGAPMLF.

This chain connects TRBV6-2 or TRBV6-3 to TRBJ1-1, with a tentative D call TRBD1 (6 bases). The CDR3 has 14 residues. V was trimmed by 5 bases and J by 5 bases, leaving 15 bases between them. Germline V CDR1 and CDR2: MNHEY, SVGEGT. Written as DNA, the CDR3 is TGTGCCAGCAGTCCGGGGGCGGCGAGAACTGAAGCTTTCTTT. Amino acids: CASSPGAARTEAFF.

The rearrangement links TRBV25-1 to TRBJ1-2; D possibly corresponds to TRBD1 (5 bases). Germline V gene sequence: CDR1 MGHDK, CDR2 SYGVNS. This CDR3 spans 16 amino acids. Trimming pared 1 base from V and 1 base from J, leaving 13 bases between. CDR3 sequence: CASSEFEETVNYGYTF. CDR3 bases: TGTGCCAGCAGTGAATTCGAGGAGACAGTTAACTATGGCTACACCTTC.

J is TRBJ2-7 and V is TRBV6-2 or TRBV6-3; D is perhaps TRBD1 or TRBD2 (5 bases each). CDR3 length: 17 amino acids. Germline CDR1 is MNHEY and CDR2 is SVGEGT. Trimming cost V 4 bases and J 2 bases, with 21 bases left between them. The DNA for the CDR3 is TGTGCCAGCAGTTCGAGCACGGGACGGATCCCGCCCTACGAGCAGTACTTC. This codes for CASSSSTGRIPPYEQYF.

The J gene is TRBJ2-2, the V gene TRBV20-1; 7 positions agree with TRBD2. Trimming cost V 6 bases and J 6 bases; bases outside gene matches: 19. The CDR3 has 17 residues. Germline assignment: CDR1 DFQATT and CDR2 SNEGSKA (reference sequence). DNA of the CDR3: TGCAGTGCCTTAGCACCAGCGGGATCCGGGGCCCCCGGGGAGCTGTTTTTT. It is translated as CSALAPAGSGAPGELFF.

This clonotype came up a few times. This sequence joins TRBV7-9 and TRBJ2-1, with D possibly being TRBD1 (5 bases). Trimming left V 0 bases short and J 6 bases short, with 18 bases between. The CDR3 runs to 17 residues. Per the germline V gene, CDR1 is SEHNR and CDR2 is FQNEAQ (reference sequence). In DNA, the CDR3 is TGTGCCAGCAGCTTAGCGCGATGGGGCCTGCTGGGCAATGAGCAGTTCTTC. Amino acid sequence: CASSLARWGLLGNEQFF.

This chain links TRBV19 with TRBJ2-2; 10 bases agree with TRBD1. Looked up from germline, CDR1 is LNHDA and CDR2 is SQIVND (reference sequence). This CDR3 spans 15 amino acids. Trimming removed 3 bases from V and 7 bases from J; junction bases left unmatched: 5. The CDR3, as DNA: TGTGCCAGTAGTATGTGGACAGGGGGTAGCGGGGAGCTGTTTTTT. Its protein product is CASSMWTGGSGELFF.

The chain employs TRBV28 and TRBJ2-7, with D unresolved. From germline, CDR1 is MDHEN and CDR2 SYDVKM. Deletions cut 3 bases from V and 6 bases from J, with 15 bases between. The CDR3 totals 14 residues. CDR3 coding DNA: TGTGCCAGCAGTTTCTTATGTTCCTTCTGCGAGCAGTACTTC. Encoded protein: CASSFLCSFCEQYF.